The clone carrying this TCR beta chain was seen only once. Its antigen is as yet unknown. This entry comes from a study of shared clonotypes between healthy human individuals. The study ran the assay at deep level. Produced via immunoSEQ multiplex PCR; TCRdb's table is partial and in-frame only. The table includes over a million clones, approximately 97% detected once. This CDR3 region has 15 residues. CDR1 is LNHNV and CDR2 is YYDKDF in the germline V gene (reference sequence). V was pared by 0 bases and J by 4 bases, with 9 bases between. Broader study findings: The authors sampled blood alone, and tissue repertoires likely differ. In a handful of donors, around 5% of naive CD4 clonotypes appeared in common.

The healthy adult donors were HIV-negative and reported no recent acute infections or vaccinations. This TCR came from a young man in good health. The J gene is TRBJ2-2, the V gene TRBV15; D is unresolved. The specimen sequenced was naive CD4+ T cells sorted from blood. Documented subset: CD45RA+ positively selected. This CDR3 reads CATSRDLAGTGELFF. The CDR3 DNA sequence: TGTGCCACCAGCAGAGATCTGGCAGGCACCGGGGAGCTGTTTTTT.